Listed here are 3 T cell receptor beta chains from one sample, sequenced in a study of post-analysis software for immune sequencing data. Incorporated into the TCR beta cDNA libraries were unique molecular identifiers, which served to reduce PCR and sequencing biases. Each CDR3 protein is one row after TCRdb ran MiXCR on the PCR reads. The data show about 160,000 distinct CDR3 sequences, around 36% seen once. The sample here was blood, taken after autologous hematopoietic stem cell transplantation. These TCRs come from a girl between 5 and 17 years old with multiple sclerosis.

The J gene is TRBJ2-3, the V gene TRBV7-2; 8 bases are a match to TRBD2. V was clipped by 9 bases and J by 7 bases; unmatched bases: 12. The CDR3 loop spans 14 amino acids. Germline values: CDR1 SGHTA, CDR2 FQGNSA. The CDR3 bases are TGTGCCAGTCGCGGGGGGAACGAGGCATATACGCAGTATTTT. The encoded protein is CASRGGNEAYTQYF.

This clonotype has just a few counts. The chain combines TRBV6-1 with TRBJ2-7, with D tentatively TRBD2 (6 bases). Per germline, CDR1 MNHNS and CDR2 SASEGT. This CDR3 is 15 amino acids long. V dropped 0 bases and J dropped 3 bases, with 12 bases sitting between them. CDR3 region: CASSEAPAGSYEQYF. The CDR3 DNA follows: TGTGCCAGCAGTGAAGCCCCAGCGGGTAGCTACGAGCAGTACTTC.

The rearrangement links TRBV6-2 or TRBV6-3 to TRBJ2-5; 9 bases map to TRBD2. The trim removed 2 bases at V and 2 bases at J, leaving 6 bases unmatched. The CDR3 has 16 residues. Looked up from germline, CDR1 is MNHEY and CDR2 is SVGEGT. CDR3 in amino acids: CASSYELTSGQETQYF. The CDR3 DNA is TGTGCCAGCAGTTACGAACTGACTAGCGGACAAGAGACCCAGTACTTC.